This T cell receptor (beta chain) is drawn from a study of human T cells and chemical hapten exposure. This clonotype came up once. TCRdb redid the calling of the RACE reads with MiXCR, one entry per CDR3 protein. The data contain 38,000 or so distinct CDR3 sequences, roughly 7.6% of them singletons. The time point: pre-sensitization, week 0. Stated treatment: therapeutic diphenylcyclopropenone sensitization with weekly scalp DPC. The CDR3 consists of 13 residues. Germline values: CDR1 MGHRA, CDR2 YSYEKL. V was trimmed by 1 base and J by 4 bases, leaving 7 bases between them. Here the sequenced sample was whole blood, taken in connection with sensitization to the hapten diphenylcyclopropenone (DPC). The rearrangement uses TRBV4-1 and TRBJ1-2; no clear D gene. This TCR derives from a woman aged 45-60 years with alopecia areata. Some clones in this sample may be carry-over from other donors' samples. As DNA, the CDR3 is TGCGCCAGCAGCCAAGGATCCGCCTATGGCTACACCTTC. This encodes CASSQGSAYGYTF.